This entry features one T cell receptor (beta chain) sequence. From germline, CDR1 is DFQATT and CDR2 SNEGSKA (reference sequence). The CDR3 length is 16 residues. The junction had 8 bases not matched to a gene; V was cut back by 1 base and J by 1 base. TCRdb re-analysed the 5' RACE reads in MiXCR, keeping a single row per CDR3 protein. Of around 1.7 million distinct CDR3 sequences in the sample, about 31% were seen once. The data stem from a study of identical twins. This rearrangement joins TRBV20-1 to TRBJ2-5, with 8 bases matching TRBD2. The TCR originated in a newborn girl in good health. Sequencing was done on a sample of cord blood. The DNA of the CDR3 is TGCAGTGCTAGAGGCGGGGGGCGAGGTCTCCAAGAGACCCAGTACTTC. Amino acids: CSARGGGRGLQETQYF.